This T cell receptor (beta chain) originates from a study of T cells in Graves' hyperthyroidism and ophthalmopathy (dated by TCRdb to 2018 to 2020). For context, the study as a whole: Peripheral blood was sampled at the time of initial diagnosis, prior to any treatment. The paper describes TCR Vbeta CDR3 sequencing of 140 or so peripheral blood samples, made up of 43 ophthalmopathy patients, over 70 hyperthyroidism patients and roughly 17 progressor patients. Whether ophthalmopathy could be predicted prospectively was tested in an independent validation cohort made up of approximately 19 hyperthyroidism patients plus 17 patients who later progressed to ophthalmopathy. In six Graves' hyperthyroidism patients, the study also compared T-cell repertoires from thyroid tissue with T-cell repertoires from blood. After blood sampling, hyperthyroidism patients were treated with methimazole at a starting dose of 30 mg daily, and ophthalmopathy patients were treated with high-dose intravenous methylprednisolone. The roughly 100 discovery patients were divided at random into training and test sets in a 7:3 ratio. To identify distinguishing TCR V-J signatures, a discovery cohort of around 100 patients was used, comprising 43 with Graves' ophthalmopathy and around 57 with stable Graves' hyperthyroidism.

Reading from cysteine to phenylalanine, the CDR3 counts 16 amino acids. CDR3 DNA is the only sequence kept; it has 48 bases, read in frame from the first base. In the germline V gene (reference sequence), CDR1 corresponds to SEHNR and CDR2 to FQNEAQ. Germline trimming: 3 bases from V, 0 bases from J; junction bases outside gene matches: 8. The full study reports these points: A model built on a 13 V-J signature distinguished ophthalmopathy from stable hyperthyroidism, reaching about 88% sensitivity and around 82% specificity in cross-validation and 80%/75% in testing. During validation, the model predicted progression to ophthalmopathy a median of about 6.5 months ahead of onset, with just under 71% sensitivity and about 75% specificity. Most expanded thyroid clonotypes (frequency above 0.001) were also detected in blood, a finding suggesting that blood repertoires may reflect thyroid immune responses. No statistical method was used to set the sample size in advance, and investigators knew the group allocation.

TCR beta CDR3 regions were amplified from RNA transcripts. A first-round RT-PCR of the TCR CDR3 used the HTBI primer set with the Qiagen OneStep RT-PCR kit. A second multiplex PCR round built the libraries, followed by size selection and purification. Sequencing of the libraries was done on an Illumina HiSeq2000 using paired-end 100 bp reads. The authors' analysis ran thus. Raw data were processed with SOAPnuke, discarding reads with adapters, uncalled bases, mean Phred below 15, or no exact constant-primer or identifier match. COPE v1.2.5 was used to merge the high-quality paired reads, and each unique nucleotide sequence was defined as a clonotype. MiTCR v1.1 was used to align the clonotypes against IMGT TRBV, TRBD and TRBJ reference segments. Only V-J combinations with frequency above 0.0001, covering about 99% of repertoires, were analysed. A TCS score was defined as the ratio of F50 (clonal expansion) to E x V (chaos), with BLOSUM62-based TCRdist applied between CDR3 peptides within each V-J. Welch's t-statistics and random forest reduced 500 to 550 V-J features to around 14, which were used in a naive Bayes classifier (R e1071). TCRdb handled the public reads itself, with Q25 trimming in fastp and clone calling in MiXCR, and kept productive beta chains. Rows are combined by CDR3 protein, so each entry shows the most common genes and DNA. The V and J calls were determined by TCRdb, not by the authors. This sample has more than 300,000 distinct CDR3 sequences in its table, and approximately 17% of those were observed once. Jointly, the top ten make up around a third of the sample.

The hyperthyroidism patients were between 18 and 65 years old and newly diagnosed, with a disease duration of less than 2 months. The study excluded patients with uncontrolled infections, other autoimmune diseases, pregnancy or lactation. Diagnoses were established on the basis of clinical symptoms, serum thyroxine and TRAb, thyroid ultrasound, and orbital computed tomography. For progressor patients, blood was drawn at the first diagnosis of hyperthyroidism, before any ophthalmopathy symptoms had appeared. PBMCs were isolated from roughly 10 ml of fresh peripheral blood by Ficoll-Paque density gradient centrifugation. Progressor patients were initially diagnosed with Graves' hyperthyroidism and developed ophthalmopathy during follow-up. Total RNA was extracted with Trizol reagent, and quality was checked on an Agilent 2100 Bioanalyzer. As concerns this clonotype: It lacks a known antigen. No quality values exist for individual bases; no much larger clone is one base distant.

The specimen was blood. This receptor was obtained from a woman younger than 45 with Graves' hyperthyroidism that later progressed to Graves' ophthalmopathy. The rearranged segments are TRBV7-9 and TRBJ2-7, and 7 bases in between align with TRBD1. The bases are TGTGCCAGCAGCTTTCCCCAGGGACAGACCTCCTACGAGCAGTACTTC. Its translation is CASSFPQGQTSYEQYF.